The clone carrying this TCR beta chain was seen a few times. As yet, its antigen is unknown. The gene names given are mouse names. The read finishes 1 residue shy of the CDR3 end, and the germline J gene is used to complete it. This sample stems from a study of tissue T cells after allogeneic stem cell transplantation. Notes on the study in general: This small cohort was clinically heterogeneous, and sampling depth was a limitation. TCR repertoires tracked anatomic similarity, regardless of disease or transplant status. Tissue-detected TCR repertoire was only partly captured by blood and spleen T cells.

TCRbeta CDR3 was sequenced at survey depth with template counts. Clones were sequenced by immunoSEQ multiplex PCR, and TCRdb holds only the in-frame ones, with some missing. The sample includes 15,000 to 20,000 clones, about 70% of them seen just once. J gave up 0 bases and V 1 base, and 2 bases lay outside the gene matches. In germline, CDR1 is GFQATS, CDR2 STVNSAI. CDR3 size: 14 residues. The chain recombines TRBV20 with TRBJ2-7; 8 bases align to TRBD1. Sequencing used spleen. The receptor was isolated from a female BALB/c mouse in good health. The MHC haplotype recorded for the strain is H2-d. The CDR3 loop reads CGARVTGDSYEQYF. CDR3 DNA (partial): TGTGGTGCTAGGGTGACAGGGGACTCCTATGAACAGTAC.